This entry lists 5 T cell receptor beta chains sequenced from one sample in a study of beta chain features in type 1 diabetes. Study findings and constraints: All four CD4+ subsets of Type 1 diabetes patients contained TCRB CDR3s that were moderately but significantly shorter.

Which antigens these TCRs recognize remains unknown. TCRB transcripts that were expressed got sequenced, as all of the isolated RNA had been reverse transcribed. TCRdb keeps only in-frame clones here, not all; method: immunoSEQ multiplex PCR. The data show some 360,000 clones, with about 10% seen just once and approximately 0.6% held by the top ten. The sample was central memory CD4+ T cells from blood. These TCRs come from a man younger than 40 with type 1 diabetes.

This chain connects TRBV7-2 to TRBJ2-1; 11 nucleotides agree with TRBD2. The CDR3 contains 15 residues. Germline V gene sequence: CDR1 SGHTA, CDR2 FQGNSA. The J segment lost 9 bases and the V segment lost 3 bases, leaving 7 bases of the junction unmatched. The CDR3 nucleotides read TGTGCCAGCAGCTTGACCGGGACTAGCGGTGGTGAGCAGTTCTTC. Its protein is CASSLTGTSGGEQFF.

This clone occurred a few times. The chain joins TRBV29-1 to TRBJ2-1, with TRBD1 matching 8 bases. The CDR3 runs to 16 residues. Germline CDR1 reads SQVTM; CDR2 reads ANQGSEA. J was trimmed by 0 bases and V by 6 bases; bases with no gene match: 10. DNA of the CDR3: TGCAGCGTCTCGACAGGGGACCCTAGCTCCTACAATGAGCAGTTCTTC. As protein: CSVSTGDPSSYNEQFF.

Many counts were recorded for this clone. V usage is TRBV2 and J usage is TRBJ2-2; D possibly corresponds to TRBD1 (5 bases). CDR1 and CDR2 (germline): SNHLY, FYNNEI. The V end was cut by 4 bases, the J end by 4 bases, with 7 bases between. CDR3 length equals 13 residues. The CDR3 loop is CASSGQGTGELFF. CDR3 nucleotides: TGTGCCAGCAGTGGCCAGGGCACCGGGGAGCTGTTTTTT.

This chain uses TRBV11-2 with TRBJ2-7, with D perhaps TRBD1 or TRBD2 (5 bases each). CDR1 and CDR2 from the germline V gene are SGHAT and FQNNGV. This CDR3 is 15 amino acids long. Trimming took 1 base from V and 4 from J, leaving 14 bases between them. In DNA form, the CDR3 reads TGTGCCAGCAGCTTAGGTGGGGACCCCATTTACGAGCAGTACTTC. It specifies CASSLGGDPIYEQYF. Complete variable domain (other parts from reference TRBV11-2 and TRBJ2-7): EAGVAQSPRYKIIEKRQSVAFWCNPISGHATLYWYQQILGQGPKLLIQFQNNGVVDDSQLPKDRFSAERLKGVDSTLKIQPAKLEDSAVYLCASSLGGDPIYEQYFGPGTRLTVT.

In DNA, the CDR3 is TGTGCCAGCAGCCCCCGGGGGGGGACTGAAGCTTTCTTT. Its translation is CASSPRGGTEAFF. The J gene is TRBJ1-1, the V gene TRBV2, with D tentatively TRBD1 (5 bases). This CDR3 has 13 amino acids. V was trimmed by 6 bases and J by 5 bases, leaving 13 bases between them. The V gene's germline CDR1 is SNHLY and CDR2 FYNNEI.